The 18 T cell receptor beta chains below all came from one sample that was sequenced in a study of cytomegalovirus exposure and HLA in healthy donors (dated by TCRdb to about 2017). Library preparation used the immunoSEQ multiplex PCR assay. A mixture of 60 forward primers for TCR Vbeta segments and 13 reverse primers for TCR Jbeta segments was used in the multiplex PCR. The source is immuneACCESS, and TCRdb retained only in-frame sequences with V and J called. Part of the clones is not carried over; for the studies checked, unresolved V genes explain less than half of this, and the remainder is unexplained. The sample includes approximately 170,000 clones, with 80% to 90% observed a single time. The ten largest clones capture over 0.65% of the sample. The sample comprised PBMCs. The source is a woman between 18 and 29 years old in good health and CMV-seronegative.

The chain recombines TRBV5-6 with TRBJ2-5; D may be TRBD2 (6 bases). CDR1 and CDR2 from the germline V gene are SGHDT and YYEEEE. This CDR3 is 15 amino acids long. Trimming took 5 bases from V and 4 from J, leaving 18 bases between them. CDR3 amino acids: CASRQRGTLGETQYF. CDR3 in DNA: TGTGCCAGCAGACAAAGAGGGACTCTAGGAGAGACCCAGTACTTC.

V and J are TRBV19 and TRBJ1-5, with 12 bases that match TRBD1. The CDR3 is 16 amino acids. CDR1 is LNHDA, CDR2 SQIVND, per germline (reference sequence). J was trimmed by 2 bases and V by 5 bases; bases with no gene match: 4. The CDR3 DNA follows: TGTGCCAGTAGTCCGGGGACAGGGGGCCGCAATCAGCCCCAGCATTTT. It specifies CASSPGTGGRNQPQHF.

The V and J genes are TRBV11-2 and TRBJ2-1; 10 bases fit TRBD1. This CDR3 is built from 18 residues. Germline CDR1 and CDR2: SGHAT and FQNNGV. With 5 bases clipped from V and 8 bases from J, the junction kept 18 bases outside the gene matches. This CDR3 is CASSRIYEWTGGSDEQFF. The CDR3 nucleotides are TGTGCCAGCAGCAGAATATACGAATGGACAGGGGGATCGGATGAGCAGTTCTTC.

The rearrangement links TRBV5-1 to TRBJ2-5, with no clear D. The CDR3 has 15 residues. V lost 0 bases and J lost 7, with 16 bases in between. CDR1 is SGHRS and CDR2 is YFSETQ in the germline V gene. Written as DNA, the CDR3 is TGCGCCAGCAGCTTGGCAGTGGTGGAGCGAGGGACCCAGTACTTC. Translated: CASSLAVVERGTQYF.

This clone was observed a handful of times. V gene TRBV6-5 combines with J gene TRBJ1-6; TRBD1 aligns across 10 bases. Germline CDR1 is MNHEY and CDR2 is SVGAGI. The CDR3 is 15 amino acids. V lost 6 bases to trimming and J lost 7 bases; unmatched junction nucleotides: 6. The CDR3 bases are TGTGCCAGCAGCCCGACAGGGGGCTTGAATTCACCCCTCCACTTT. This encodes CASSPTGGLNSPLHF.

The chain has TRBV10-3 and TRBJ2-1; 8 bases are shared with TRBD2. This CDR3 is built from 16 residues. Germline V lookup: CDR1 ENHRY, CDR2 SYGVKD. V gave up 0 bases and J gave up 8 bases; unmatched junction bases: 9. CDR3 amino acids: CAISESWSGSADEQFF. CDR3 DNA: TGTGCCATCAGTGAGTCTTGGAGCGGGAGCGCCGATGAGCAGTTCTTC.

In this sample, this clone turned up once. The chain employs TRBV7-6 and TRBJ2-7; weak D call: TRBD2 (7 bases). V was trimmed by 2 bases and J by 4 bases, leaving 15 bases between them. Germline CDR1 reads SGHVS; CDR2 reads FNYEAQ. The CDR3 is 15 residues long. CDR3 DNA: TGTGCCAGCAGCTTATGGGGGGGCGCGGGTTACGAGCAGTACTTC. It codes for CASSLWGGAGYEQYF.

The rearrangement uses TRBV4-3 and TRBJ1-1; no reliable D call. The CDR3 sequence is 11 residues long. Germline-derived CDR1 and CDR2 are LGHNA and YSLEER. With 4 bases removed from V and 7 bases from J, the gap between germline ends came to 7 bases. The chain's CDR3 is CASSLGGEAFF. The CDR3 nucleotides read TGCGCCAGCAGCCTAGGAGGTGAAGCTTTCTTT.

The V and J genes are TRBV28 and TRBJ2-5; 10 positions agree with TRBD2. The J call could be wrong; TRBJ2-7 is a better fit for the DNA end. This CDR3 contains 18 residues. CDR1 is MDHEN and CDR2 is SYDVKM in the germline V gene. The CDR3 DNA follows: TGTGCCAGCAGTTTGGGGATACAGCGGGAGGGAAGATTAAACGAGCAGTACTTC. Protein sequence: CASSLGIQREGRLNEQYF.

This clone was seen more than once but under ten times. The genes are TRBV21-1 and TRBJ1-5. TRBV21-1 has pseudogene status. This CDR3 region has 13 residues. CDR3 residues: CASSKTHNQPQHF. DNA of the CDR3: TGTGCCAGCAGCAAAACTCACAATCAGCCCCAGCATTTT.

This chain links TRBV28 with TRBJ2-7, with D possibly TRBD2 on 7 matching bases. The CDR3 is made up of 14 amino acids. Trimming stripped 6 bases from V and 7 bases from J, with 19 bases between. Looked up from germline, CDR1 is MDHEN and CDR2 is SYDVKM. CDR3 amino acids: CASRVWEGDGEQYF. The CDR3 coding sequence is TGTGCCAGCAGGGTATGGGAGGGGGATGGGGAGCAGTACTTC.

This rearrangement joins TRBV7-8 to TRBJ2-3; 7 nucleotides line up with TRBD1. V shed 5 bases, J shed 5 bases, and the junction held 4 bases outside the gene matches. In germline, CDR1 is SGHVS, CDR2 FQNEAQ. The CDR3 extends over 13 amino acids. This CDR3 is CASSGDRVDTQYF. The CDR3 DNA sequence: TGTGCCAGCAGCGGGGACAGAGTAGATACGCAGTATTTT.

This sequence joins TRBV5-4 and TRBJ2-5, with TRBD2 matching over 14 bases. Trimming at V came to 0 bases and at J to 3 bases, leaving 1 base not matched to a gene. This CDR3 contains 16 residues. CDR1 and CDR2 (germline): SGHNT, YYREEE (reference sequence). CDR3 DNA: TGTGCCAGCAGCTTGGGACTAGCGGGAGGGGAAGAGACCCAGTACTTC. Amino acid sequence: CASSLGLAGGEETQYF.

The V and J genes are TRBV7-6 and TRBJ2-7, with 7 bases lining up with TRBD2. The J segment lost 0 bases and the V segment lost 2 bases, leaving 10 bases of the junction unmatched. CDR1 and CDR2 from the germline V gene are SGHVS and FNYEAQ. The CDR3 consists of 17 residues. This CDR3 reads CASSLIAGDHHSYEQYF. CDR3 coding DNA: TGTGCCAGCAGCTTAATAGCGGGCGACCACCACTCCTACGAGCAGTACTTC. The full variable domain, with the rest looked up from reference TRBV7-6 and TRBJ2-7, is GAGVSQSPRYKVTKRGQDVALRCDPISGHVSLYWYRQALGQGPEFLTYFNYEAQQDKSGLPNDRFSAERPEGSISTLTIQRTEQRDSAMYRCASSLIAGDHHSYEQYFGPGTRLTVT.

CDR3 DNA: TGTGCCAGCTCATCGGGCCAAACCTCCGGGACCCTCCACTTT. Translation gives CASSSGQTSGTLHF. J is TRBJ1-6 and V is TRBV18, with D unclear. This CDR3 has 14 amino acids. Trimming removed 5 bases from V and 14 bases from J, with 19 bases in between. The germline gives CDR1 KGHSH, CDR2 LQKENI.

This chain links TRBV13 with TRBJ2-7; the D gene is possibly TRBD2 (5 bases). Germline assignment: CDR1 PRHDT and CDR2 FYEKMQ (reference sequence). This CDR3 spans 12 amino acids. V lost 7 bases and J 6 bases, leaving 13 bases between the germline ends. In DNA, the CDR3 is TGTGCCAGCAACGAGGGTAGACTCGAGCAGTACTTC. Protein: CASNEGRLEQYF.

DNA of the CDR3: TGTGCCAGCAGTATTAGAGAGAACACTGAAGCTTTCTTT. Residues: CASSIRENTEAFF. This rearrangement joins TRBV11-3 to TRBJ1-1; D ambiguous. Germline CDR1 SGHNT, CDR2 YENEEA. The CDR3 consists of 13 residues. Trimming removed 6 bases from V and 1 base from J, with 9 bases in between.

V is TRBV5-6 and J is TRBJ1-2; D gene ambiguous. Trimming left V 1 base short and J 8 bases short, with 12 bases between. CDR1 and CDR2 (germline): SGHDT, YYEEEE. This CDR3 is built from 13 residues. This CDR3 is CASSLSSAGGYTF. The CDR3 DNA reads as TGTGCCAGCAGCTTGTCTTCCGCGGGAGGCTACACCTTC.